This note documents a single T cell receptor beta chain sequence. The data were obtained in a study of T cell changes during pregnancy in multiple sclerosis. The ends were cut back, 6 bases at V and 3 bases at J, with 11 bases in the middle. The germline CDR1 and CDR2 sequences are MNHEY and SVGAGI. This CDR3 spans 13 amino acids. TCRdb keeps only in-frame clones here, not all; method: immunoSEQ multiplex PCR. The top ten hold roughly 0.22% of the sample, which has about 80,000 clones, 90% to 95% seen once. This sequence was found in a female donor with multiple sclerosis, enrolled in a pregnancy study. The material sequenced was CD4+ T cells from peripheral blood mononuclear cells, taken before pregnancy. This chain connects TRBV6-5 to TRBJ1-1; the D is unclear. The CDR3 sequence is CASSPTGYTEAFF. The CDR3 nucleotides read TGTGCCAGCAGCCCAACGGGATACACTGAAGCTTTCTTT.